This T cell receptor beta chain originates from a study of cytomegalovirus exposure and HLA in healthy donors. Study-wide results and limits: In an earlier analysis, in fewer than 700 donors, most V segments appeared productive either ~87% or ~30% of the time.

The CDR3 totals 12 residues. Germline V gene lookup returns CDR1 SEHNR and CDR2 FQNEAQ (reference sequence). This PCR relied on a set of 60 Vbeta primers and 13 Jbeta primers. Generated by immunoSEQ multiplex PCR, the TCRdb table keeps only in-frame clones and is missing some. The sample holds more than 150,000 clones, about four fifths seen once. About this clone itself: Its antigen remains unidentified. Germline is not matched at one junction end, which may reflect a read error.

The sample consisted of PBMCs. The sequence came from a woman aged 45-65 years in good health and CMV-seropositive. The chain couples TRBV7-9 to TRBJ2-7; 8 positions match TRBD1. CDR3 DNA sequence: TGTTCCAGCGCCGGGACAGGATGGGAGCAGTACTTC. Translating gives CSSAGTGWEQYF.